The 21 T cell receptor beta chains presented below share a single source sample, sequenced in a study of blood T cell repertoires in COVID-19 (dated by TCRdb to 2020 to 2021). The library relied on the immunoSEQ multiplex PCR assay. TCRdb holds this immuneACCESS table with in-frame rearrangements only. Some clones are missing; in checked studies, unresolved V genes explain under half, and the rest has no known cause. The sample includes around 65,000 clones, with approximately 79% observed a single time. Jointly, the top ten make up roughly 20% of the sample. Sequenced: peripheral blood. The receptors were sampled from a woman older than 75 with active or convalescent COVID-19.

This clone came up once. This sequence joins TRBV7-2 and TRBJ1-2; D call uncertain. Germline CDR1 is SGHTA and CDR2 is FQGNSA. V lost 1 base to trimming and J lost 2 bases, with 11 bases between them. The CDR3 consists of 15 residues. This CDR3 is CASSLGPDPNYGYTF. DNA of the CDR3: TGTGCCAGCAGCTTAGGCCCAGATCCAAACTATGGCTACACCTTC.

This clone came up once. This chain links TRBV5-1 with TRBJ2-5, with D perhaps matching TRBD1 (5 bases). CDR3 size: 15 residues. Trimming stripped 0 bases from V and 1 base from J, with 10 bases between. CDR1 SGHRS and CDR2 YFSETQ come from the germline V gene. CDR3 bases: TGCGCCAGCAGCTTGGAGGGGCAACCCCAAGAGACCCAGTACTTC. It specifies CASSLEGQPQETQYF.

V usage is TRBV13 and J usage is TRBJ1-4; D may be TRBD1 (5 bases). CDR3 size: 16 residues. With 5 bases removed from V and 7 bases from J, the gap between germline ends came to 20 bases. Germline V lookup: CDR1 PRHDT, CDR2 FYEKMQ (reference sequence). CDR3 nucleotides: TGTGCCAGCAGCCCTGGTGGGGTCAGGGAAGGTGAAAAACTGTTTTTT. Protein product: CASSPGGVREGEKLFF.

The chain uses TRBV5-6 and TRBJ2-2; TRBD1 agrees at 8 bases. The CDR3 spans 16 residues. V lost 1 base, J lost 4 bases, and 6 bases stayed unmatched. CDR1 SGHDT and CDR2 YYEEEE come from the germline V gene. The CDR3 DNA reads TGTGCCAGCAGCTTGCCCGGGACAGGTTCCACCGGGGAGCTGTTTTTT. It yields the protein CASSLPGTGSTGELFF.

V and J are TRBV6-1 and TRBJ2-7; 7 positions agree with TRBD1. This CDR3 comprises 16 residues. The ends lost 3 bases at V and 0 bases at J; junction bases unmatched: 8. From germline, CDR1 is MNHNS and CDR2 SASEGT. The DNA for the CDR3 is TGTGCCAGCAGTGACATGACAGGGTGGCCCTCCTACGAGCAGTACTTC. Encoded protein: CASSDMTGWPSYEQYF.

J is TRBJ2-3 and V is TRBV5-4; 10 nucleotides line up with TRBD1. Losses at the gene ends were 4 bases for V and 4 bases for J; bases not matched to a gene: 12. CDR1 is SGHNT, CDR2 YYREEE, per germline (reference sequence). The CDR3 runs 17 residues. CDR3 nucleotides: TGTGCCAGCAGCGCCCCGGGGGGACAGGGGTATGCAGATACGCAGTATTTT. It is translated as CASSAPGGQGYADTQYF.

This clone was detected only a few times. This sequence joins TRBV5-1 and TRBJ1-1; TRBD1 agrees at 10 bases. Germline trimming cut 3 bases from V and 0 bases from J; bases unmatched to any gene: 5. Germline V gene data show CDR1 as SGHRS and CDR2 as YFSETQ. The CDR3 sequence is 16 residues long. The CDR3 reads CASSSGQGDLNTEAFF. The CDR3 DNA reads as TGCGCCAGCAGCTCTGGACAGGGGGATTTGAACACTGAAGCTTTCTTT.

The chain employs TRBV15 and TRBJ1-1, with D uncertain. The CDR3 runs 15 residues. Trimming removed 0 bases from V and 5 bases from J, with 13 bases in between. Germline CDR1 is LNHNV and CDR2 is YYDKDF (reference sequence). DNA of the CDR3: TGTGCCACCAGCAGAGAGCCCGCGTCCTTTACTGAAGCTTTCTTT. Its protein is CATSREPASFTEAFF. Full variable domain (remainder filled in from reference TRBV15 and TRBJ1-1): DAMVIQNPRYQVTQFGKPVTLSCSQTLNHNVMYWYQQKSSQAPKLLFHYYDKDFNNEADTPDNFQSRRPNTSFCFLDIRSPGLGDTAMYLCATSREPASFTEAFFGQGTRLTVV.

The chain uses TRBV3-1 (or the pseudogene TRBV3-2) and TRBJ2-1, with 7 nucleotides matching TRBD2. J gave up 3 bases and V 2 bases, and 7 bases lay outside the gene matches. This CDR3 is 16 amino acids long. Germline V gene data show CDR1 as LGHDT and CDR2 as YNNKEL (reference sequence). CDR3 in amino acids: CASSQLPGGSYNEQFF. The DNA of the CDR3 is TGTGCCAGCAGCCAACTACCGGGAGGAAGCTACAATGAGCAGTTCTTC.

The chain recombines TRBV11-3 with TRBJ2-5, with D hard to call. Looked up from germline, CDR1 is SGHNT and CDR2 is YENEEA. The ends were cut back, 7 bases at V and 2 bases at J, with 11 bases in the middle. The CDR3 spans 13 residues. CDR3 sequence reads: CASTSGRQETQYF. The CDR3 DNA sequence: TGTGCCAGCACGTCGGGTCGACAAGAGACCCAGTACTTC.

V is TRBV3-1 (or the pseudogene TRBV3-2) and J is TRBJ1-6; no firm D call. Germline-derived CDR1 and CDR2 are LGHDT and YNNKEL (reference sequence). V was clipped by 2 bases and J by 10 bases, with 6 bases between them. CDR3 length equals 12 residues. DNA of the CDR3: TGTGCCAGCAGCCAACGTATCTCACCCCTCCACTTT. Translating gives CASSQRISPLHF.

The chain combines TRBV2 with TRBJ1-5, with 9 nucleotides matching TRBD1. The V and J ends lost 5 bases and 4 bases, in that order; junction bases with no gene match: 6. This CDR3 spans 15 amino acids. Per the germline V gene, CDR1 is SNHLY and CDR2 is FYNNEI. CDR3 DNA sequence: TGTGCCAGCAGTTCCCCGGACAGGGGAAATCAGCCCCAGCATTTT. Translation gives CASSSPDRGNQPQHF.

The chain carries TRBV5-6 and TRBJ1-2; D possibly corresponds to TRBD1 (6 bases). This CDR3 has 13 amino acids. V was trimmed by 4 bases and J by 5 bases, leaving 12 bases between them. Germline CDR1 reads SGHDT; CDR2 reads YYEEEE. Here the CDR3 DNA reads TGTGCCAGCAGCCAGGGGAGGGGATATGGCTACACCTTC. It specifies CASSQGRGYGYTF.

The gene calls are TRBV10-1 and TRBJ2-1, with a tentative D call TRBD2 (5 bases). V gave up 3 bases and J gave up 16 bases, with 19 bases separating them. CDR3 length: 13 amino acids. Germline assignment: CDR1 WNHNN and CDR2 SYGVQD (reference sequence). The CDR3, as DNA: TGCGCCAGCAGTGACCCGTCGACGGGAAACATCTTCTTC. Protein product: CASSDPSTGNIFF.

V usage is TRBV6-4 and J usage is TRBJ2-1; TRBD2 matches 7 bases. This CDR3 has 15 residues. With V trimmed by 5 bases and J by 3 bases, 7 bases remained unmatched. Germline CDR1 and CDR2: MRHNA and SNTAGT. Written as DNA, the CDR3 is TGTGCCAGCAGTCATCTAGCGGAGGACTACAATGAGCAGTTCTTC. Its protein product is CASSHLAEDYNEQFF.

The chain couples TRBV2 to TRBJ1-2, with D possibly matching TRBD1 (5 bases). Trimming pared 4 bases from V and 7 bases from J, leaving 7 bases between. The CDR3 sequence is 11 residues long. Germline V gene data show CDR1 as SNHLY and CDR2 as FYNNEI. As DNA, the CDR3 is TGTGCCAGCAGTGTGGGGGGTGGCTACACCTTC. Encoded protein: CASSVGGGYTF. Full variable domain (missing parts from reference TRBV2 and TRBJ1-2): EPEVTQTPSHQVTQMGQEVILRCVPISNHLYFYWYRQILGQKVEFLVSFYNNEISEKSEIFDDQFSVERPDGSNFTLKIRSTKLEDSAMYFCASSVGGGYTFGSGTRLTVV.

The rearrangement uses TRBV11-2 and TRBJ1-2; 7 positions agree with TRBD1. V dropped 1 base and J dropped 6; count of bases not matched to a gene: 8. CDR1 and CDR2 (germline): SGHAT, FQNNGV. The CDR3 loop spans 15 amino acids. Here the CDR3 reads CASSLVPTGYHGYTF. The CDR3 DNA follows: TGTGCCAGCAGCTTAGTCCCGACAGGGTATCATGGCTACACCTTC. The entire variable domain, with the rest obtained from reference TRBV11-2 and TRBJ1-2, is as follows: EAGVAQSPRYKIIEKRQSVAFWCNPISGHATLYWYQQILGQGPKLLIQFQNNGVVDDSQLPKDRFSAERLKGVDSTLKIQPAKLEDSAVYLCASSLVPTGYHGYTFGSGTRLTVV.

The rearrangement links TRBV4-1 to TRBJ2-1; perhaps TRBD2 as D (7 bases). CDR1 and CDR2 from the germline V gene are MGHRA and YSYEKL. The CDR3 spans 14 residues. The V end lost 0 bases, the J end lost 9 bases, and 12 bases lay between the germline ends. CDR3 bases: TGCGCCAGCAGCCAAGAAGGGAGGGGGGTTGAGCAGTTCTTC. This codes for CASSQEGRGVEQFF.

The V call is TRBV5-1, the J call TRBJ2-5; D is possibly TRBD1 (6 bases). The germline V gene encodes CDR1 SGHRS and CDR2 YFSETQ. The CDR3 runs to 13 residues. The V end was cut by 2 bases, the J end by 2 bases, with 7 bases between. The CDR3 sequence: CASSLQGQETQYF. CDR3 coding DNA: TGCGCCAGCAGCTTACAGGGTCAAGAGACCCAGTACTTC.

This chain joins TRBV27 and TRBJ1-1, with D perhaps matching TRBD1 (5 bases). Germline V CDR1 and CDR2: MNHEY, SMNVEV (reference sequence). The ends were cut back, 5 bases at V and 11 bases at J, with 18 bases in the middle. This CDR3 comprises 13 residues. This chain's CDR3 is CASSPGVQRGAFF. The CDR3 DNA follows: TGTGCCAGCAGTCCGGGGGTACAGAGGGGCGCTTTCTTT.

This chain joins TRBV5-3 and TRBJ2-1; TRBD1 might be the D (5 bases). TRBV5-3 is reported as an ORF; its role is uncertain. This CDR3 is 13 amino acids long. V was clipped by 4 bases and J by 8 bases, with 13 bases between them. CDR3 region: CARSPKSTDEQFF. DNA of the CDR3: TGTGCCAGAAGCCCAAAGTCGACAGATGAGCAGTTCTTC.